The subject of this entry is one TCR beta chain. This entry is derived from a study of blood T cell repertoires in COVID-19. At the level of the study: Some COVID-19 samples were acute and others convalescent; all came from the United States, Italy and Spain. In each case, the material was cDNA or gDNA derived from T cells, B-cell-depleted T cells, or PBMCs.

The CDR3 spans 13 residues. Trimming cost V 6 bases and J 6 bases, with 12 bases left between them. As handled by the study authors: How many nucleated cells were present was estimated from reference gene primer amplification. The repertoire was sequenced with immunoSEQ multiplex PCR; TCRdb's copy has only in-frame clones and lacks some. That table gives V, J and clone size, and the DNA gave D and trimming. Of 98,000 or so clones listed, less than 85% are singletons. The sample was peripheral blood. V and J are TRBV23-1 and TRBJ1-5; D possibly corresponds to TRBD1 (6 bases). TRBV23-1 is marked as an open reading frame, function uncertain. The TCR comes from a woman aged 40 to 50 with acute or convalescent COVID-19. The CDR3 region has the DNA TGCGCCAGCAGCCATTACAGGGTTCAGCCCCAGCATTTT. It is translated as CASSHYRVQPQHF.